This T cell receptor (beta chain) was captured in a study of CD8+CD57+ T cells in acquired aplastic anemia. The template for TCR beta VDJ and CDR3 sequence profiling was genomic DNA. TCRdb passed the reads through MiXCR, listing each CDR3 protein once. Of 200,000 to 250,000 distinct CDR3 sequences in the sample, around 50% were seen once. Patients chosen for sequencing had shown CD8+CD57+ cell expansion by flow cytometry. This CDR3 spans 15 amino acids. The J segment lost 1 base and the V segment lost 1 base, leaving 4 bases of the junction unmatched. The germline V gene has CDR1 LNHDA and CDR2 SQIVND (reference sequence). Study-wide points: No significant patient-versus-control difference appeared in CD8+ Simpson's diversity.

This clonotype was seen only a few times. The antigen is undetermined. This chain joins TRBV19 and TRBJ2-7; TRBD1 aligns across 7 bases. This receptor was obtained from a human donor with aplastic anemia. Specimen: sorted CD4+, CD8+, or CD8+CD57+ T cells (not recorded which) from PBMCs. This CDR3 reads CASSIAGGRSYEQYF. The CDR3 DNA is TGTGCCAGTAGTATAGCAGGGGGAAGGTCCTACGAGCAGTACTTC.